The source of this T cell receptor (beta chain) is a study of CD8 T cells in ankylosing spondylitis. V dropped 6 bases and J dropped 3; count of bases not matched to a gene: 6. The CDR3 is 15 amino acids. Germline V lookup: CDR1 MNHEY, CDR2 SVGEGT. This clonotype has just a few counts. Libraries for TCR beta were made by quantitative 5'-RACE with molecular barcodes. One entry per CDR3 protein, called by TCRdb with MiXCR from the 5' RACE reads. The top ten hold about 4.2% of the sample, which has fewer than 250,000 distinct CDR3 sequences, 30% to 35% seen once. The TCR originated in a male donor with ankylosing spondylitis or in good health (not recorded which). Sequenced sample: blood, either unsorted or a sorted T cell fraction (not recorded which). The V call is TRBV6-2 or TRBV6-3, the J call TRBJ2-1; 9 positions agree with TRBD1. The CDR3 loop reads CASRSTGGVYNEQFF. The CDR3 nucleotides are TGTGCCAGCAGATCAACAGGGGGCGTCTACAATGAGCAGTTCTTC.